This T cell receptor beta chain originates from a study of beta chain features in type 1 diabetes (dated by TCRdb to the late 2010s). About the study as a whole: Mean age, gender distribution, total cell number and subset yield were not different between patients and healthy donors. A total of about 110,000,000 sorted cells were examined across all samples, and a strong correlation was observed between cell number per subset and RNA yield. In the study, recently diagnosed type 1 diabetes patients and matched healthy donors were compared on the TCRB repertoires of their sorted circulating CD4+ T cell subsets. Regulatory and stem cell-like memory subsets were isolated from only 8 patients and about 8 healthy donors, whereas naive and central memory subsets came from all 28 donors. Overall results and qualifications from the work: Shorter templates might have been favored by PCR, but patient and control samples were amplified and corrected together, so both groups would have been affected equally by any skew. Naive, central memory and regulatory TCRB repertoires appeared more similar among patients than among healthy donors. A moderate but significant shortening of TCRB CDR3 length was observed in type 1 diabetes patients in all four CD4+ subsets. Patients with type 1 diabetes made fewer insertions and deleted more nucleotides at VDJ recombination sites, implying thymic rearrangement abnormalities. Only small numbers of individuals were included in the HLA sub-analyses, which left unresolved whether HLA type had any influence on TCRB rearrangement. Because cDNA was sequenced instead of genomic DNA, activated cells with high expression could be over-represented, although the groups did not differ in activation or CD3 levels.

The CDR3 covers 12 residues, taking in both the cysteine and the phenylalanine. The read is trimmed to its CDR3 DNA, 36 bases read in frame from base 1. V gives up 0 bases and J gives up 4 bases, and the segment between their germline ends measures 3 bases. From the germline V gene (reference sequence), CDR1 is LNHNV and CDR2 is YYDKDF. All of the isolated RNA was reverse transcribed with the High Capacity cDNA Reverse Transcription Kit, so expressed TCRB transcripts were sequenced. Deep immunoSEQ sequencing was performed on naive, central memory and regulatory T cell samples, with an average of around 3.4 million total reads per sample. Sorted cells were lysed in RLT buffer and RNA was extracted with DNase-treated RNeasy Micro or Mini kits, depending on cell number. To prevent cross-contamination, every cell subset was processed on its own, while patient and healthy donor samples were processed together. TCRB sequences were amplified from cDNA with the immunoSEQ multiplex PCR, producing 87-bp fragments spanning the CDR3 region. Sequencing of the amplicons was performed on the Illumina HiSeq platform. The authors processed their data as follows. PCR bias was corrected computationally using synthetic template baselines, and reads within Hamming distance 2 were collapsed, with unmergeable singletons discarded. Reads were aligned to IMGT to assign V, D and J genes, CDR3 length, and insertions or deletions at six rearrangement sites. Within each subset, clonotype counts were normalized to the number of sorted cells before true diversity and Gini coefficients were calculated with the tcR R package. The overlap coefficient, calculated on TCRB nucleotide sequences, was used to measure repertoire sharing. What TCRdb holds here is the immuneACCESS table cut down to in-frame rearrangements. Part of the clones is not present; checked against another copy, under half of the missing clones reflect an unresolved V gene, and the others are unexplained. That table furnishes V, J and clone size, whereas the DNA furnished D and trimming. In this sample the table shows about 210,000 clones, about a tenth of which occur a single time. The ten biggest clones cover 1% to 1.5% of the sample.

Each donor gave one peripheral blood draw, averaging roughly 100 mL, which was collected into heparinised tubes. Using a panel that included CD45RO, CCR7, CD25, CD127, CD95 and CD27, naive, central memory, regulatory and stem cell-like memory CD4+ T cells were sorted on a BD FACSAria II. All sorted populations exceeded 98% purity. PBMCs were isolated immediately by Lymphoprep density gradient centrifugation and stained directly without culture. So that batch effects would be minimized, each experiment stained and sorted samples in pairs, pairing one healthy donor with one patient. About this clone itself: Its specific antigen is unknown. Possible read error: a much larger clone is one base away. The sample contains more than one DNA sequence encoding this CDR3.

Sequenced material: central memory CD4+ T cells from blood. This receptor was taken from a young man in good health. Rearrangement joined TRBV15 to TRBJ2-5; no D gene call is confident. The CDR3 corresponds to CATSRDRETQYF. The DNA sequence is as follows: TGTGCCACCAGCAGAGATCGAGAGACCCAGTACTTC. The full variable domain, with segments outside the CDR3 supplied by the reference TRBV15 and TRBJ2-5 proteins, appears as DAMVIQNPRYQVTQFGKPVTLSCSQTLNHNVMYWYQQKSSQAPKLLFHYYDKDFNNEADTPDNFQSRRPNTSFCFLDIRSPGLGDTAMYLCATSRDRETQYFGPGTRLLVL.